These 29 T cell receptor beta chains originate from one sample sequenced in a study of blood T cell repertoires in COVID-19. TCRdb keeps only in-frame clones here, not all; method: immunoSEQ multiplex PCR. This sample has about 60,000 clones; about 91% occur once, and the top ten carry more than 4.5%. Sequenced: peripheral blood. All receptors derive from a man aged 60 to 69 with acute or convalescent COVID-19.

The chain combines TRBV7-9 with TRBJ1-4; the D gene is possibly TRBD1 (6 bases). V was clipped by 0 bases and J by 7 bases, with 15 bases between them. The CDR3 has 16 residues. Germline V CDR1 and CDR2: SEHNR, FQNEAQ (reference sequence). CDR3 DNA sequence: TGTGCCAGCAGCTTAGCGTGGGGGCGACTTTCTGAAAAACTGTTTTTT. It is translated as CASSLAWGRLSEKLFF.

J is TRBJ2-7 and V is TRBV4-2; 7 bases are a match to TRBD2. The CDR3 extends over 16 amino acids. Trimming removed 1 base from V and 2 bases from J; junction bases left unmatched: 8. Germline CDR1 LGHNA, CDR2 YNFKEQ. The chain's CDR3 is CASSQGGGTNTYEQYF. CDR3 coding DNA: TGTGCCAGCAGCCAAGGTGGAGGGACTAACACCTACGAGCAGTACTTC.

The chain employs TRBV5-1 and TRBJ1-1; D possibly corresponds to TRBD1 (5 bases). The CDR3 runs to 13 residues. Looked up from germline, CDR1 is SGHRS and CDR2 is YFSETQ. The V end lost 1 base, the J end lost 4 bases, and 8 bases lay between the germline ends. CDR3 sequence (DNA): TGCGCCAGCAGCTTGTGGGGGGGCACTGAAGCTTTCTTT. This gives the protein CASSLWGGTEAFF.

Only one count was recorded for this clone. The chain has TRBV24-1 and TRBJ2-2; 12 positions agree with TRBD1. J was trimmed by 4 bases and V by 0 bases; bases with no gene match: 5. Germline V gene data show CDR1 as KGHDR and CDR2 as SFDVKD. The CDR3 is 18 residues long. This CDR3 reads CATSDLRPGQGATGELFF. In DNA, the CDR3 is TGTGCCACCAGTGATTTGCGGCCGGGACAGGGGGCCACCGGGGAGCTGTTTTTT.

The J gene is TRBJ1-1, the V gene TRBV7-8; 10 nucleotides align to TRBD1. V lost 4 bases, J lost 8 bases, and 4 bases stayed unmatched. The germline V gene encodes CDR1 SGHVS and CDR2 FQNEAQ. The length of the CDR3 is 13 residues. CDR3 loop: CASSSGTGDEAFF. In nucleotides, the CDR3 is TGTGCCAGCAGCTCAGGGACAGGGGACGAAGCTTTCTTT.

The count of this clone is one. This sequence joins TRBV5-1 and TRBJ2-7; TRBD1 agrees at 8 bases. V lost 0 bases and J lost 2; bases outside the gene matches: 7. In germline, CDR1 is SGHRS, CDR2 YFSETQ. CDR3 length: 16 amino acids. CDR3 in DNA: TGCGCCAGCAGCTTGGCTGGACAGGGAAATACCTACGAGCAGTACTTC. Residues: CASSLAGQGNTYEQYF.

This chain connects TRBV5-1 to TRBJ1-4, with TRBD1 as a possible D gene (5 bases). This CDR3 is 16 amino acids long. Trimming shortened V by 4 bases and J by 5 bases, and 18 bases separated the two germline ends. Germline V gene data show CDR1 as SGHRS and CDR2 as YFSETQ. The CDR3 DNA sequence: TGCGCCAGCAGCATGACCCCTGGGACTGGGAATGAAAAACTGTTTTTT. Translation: CASSMTPGTGNEKLFF.

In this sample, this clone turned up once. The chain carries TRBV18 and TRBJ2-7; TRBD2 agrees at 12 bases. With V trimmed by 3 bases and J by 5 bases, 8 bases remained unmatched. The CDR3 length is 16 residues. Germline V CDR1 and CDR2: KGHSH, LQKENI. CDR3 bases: TGTGCCAGCTCACCTTCCCCTAGCGGGAGGGGGGACGAGCAGTACTTC. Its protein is CASSPSPSGRGDEQYF.

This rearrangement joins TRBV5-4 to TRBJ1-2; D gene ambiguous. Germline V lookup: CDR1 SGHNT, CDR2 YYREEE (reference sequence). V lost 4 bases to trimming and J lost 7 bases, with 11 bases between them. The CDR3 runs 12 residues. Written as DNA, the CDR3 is TGTGCCAGCAGCCTTCAGCAGGCTGGCTACACCTTC. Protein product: CASSLQQAGYTF.

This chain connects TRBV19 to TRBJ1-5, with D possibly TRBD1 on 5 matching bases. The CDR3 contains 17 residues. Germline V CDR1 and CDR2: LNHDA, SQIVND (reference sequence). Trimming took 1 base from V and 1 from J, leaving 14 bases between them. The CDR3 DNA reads TGTGCCAGTAGTATAGTCGGGGGTACCAGAAGCAATCAGCCCCAGCATTTT. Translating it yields CASSIVGGTRSNQPQHF. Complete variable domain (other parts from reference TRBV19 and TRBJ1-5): DGGITQSPKYLFRKEGQNVTLSCEQNLNHDAMYWYRQDPGQGLRLIYYSQIVNDFQKGDIAEGYSVSREKKESFPLTVTSAQKNPTAFYLCASSIVGGTRSNQPQHFGDGTRLSIL.

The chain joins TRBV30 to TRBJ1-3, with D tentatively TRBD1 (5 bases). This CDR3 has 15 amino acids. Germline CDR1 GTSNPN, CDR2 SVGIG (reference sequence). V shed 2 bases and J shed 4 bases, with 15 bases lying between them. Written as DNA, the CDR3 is TGTGCCTGGAGTCTACTCGGGCAGGGAGGAAACACCATATATTTT. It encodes CAWSLLGQGGNTIYF.

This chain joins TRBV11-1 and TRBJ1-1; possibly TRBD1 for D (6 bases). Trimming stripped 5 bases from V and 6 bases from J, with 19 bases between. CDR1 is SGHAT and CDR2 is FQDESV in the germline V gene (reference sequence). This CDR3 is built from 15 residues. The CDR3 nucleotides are TGTGCCAGCAGCAACCTTAGGGGGTCGAGGGCTGAAGCTTTCTTT. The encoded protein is CASSNLRGSRAEAFF.

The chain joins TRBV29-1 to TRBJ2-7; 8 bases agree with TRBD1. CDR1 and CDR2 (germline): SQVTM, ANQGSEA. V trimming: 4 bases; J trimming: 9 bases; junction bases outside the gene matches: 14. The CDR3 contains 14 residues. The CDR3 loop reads CSVAPGQVYERQYF. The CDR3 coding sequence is TGCAGCGTTGCCCCGGGACAGGTCTACGAGCGGCAGTACTTC.

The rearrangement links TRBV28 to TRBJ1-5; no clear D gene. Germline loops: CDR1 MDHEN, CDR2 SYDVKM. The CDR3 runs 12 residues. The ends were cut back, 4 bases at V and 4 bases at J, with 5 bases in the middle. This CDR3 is CASSSINQPQHF. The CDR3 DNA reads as TGTGCCAGCAGTTCTATTAATCAGCCCCAGCATTTT.

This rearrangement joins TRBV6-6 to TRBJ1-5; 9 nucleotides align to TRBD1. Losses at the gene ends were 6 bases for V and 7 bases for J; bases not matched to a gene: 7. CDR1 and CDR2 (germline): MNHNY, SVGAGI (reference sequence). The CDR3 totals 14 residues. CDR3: CASRPDRGKQPQHF. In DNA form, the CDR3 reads TGTGCCAGCAGACCCGACAGGGGGAAACAGCCCCAGCATTTT.

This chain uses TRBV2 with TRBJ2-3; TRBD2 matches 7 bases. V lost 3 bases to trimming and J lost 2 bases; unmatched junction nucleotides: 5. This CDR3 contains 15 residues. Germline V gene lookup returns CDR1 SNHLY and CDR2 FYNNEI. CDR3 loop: CASSDPSGLTDTQYF. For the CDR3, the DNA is TGTGCCAGCAGTGACCCTAGCGGCCTCACAGATACGCAGTATTTT. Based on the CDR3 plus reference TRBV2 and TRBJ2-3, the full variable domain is EPEVTQTPSHQVTQMGQEVILRCVPISNHLYFYWYRQILGQKVEFLVSFYNNEISEKSEIFDDQFSVERPDGSNFTLKIRSTKLEDSAMYFCASSDPSGLTDTQYFGPGTRLTVL.

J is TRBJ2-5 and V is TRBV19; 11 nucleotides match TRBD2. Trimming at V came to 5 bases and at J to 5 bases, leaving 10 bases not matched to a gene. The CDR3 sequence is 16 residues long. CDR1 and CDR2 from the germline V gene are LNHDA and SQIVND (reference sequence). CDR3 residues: CASSETGTSGGETQYF. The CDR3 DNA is TGTGCCAGTAGTGAAACCGGGACTAGCGGCGGCGAGACCCAGTACTTC. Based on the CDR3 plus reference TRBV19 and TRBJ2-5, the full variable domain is DGGITQSPKYLFRKEGQNVTLSCEQNLNHDAMYWYRQDPGQGLRLIYYSQIVNDFQKGDIAEGYSVSREKKESFPLTVTSAQKNPTAFYLCASSETGTSGGETQYFGPGTRLLVL.

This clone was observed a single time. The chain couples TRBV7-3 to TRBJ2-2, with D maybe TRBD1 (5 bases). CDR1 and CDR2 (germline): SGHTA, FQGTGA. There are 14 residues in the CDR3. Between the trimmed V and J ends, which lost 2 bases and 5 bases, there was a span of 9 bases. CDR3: CASSLLGVTGELFF. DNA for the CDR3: TGTGCCAGCAGCTTATTAGGGGTGACCGGGGAGCTGTTTTTT.

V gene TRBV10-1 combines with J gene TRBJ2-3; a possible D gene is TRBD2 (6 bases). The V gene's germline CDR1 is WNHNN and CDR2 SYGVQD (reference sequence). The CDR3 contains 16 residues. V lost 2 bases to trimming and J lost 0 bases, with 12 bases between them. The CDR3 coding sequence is TGCGCCAGCAGTGAGGGGACTCGTTGGAGCACAGATACGCAGTATTTT. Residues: CASSEGTRWSTDTQYF.

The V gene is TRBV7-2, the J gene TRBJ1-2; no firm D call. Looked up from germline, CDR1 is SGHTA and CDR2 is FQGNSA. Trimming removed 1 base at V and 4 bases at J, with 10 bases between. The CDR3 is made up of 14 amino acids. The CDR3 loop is CASSLDGSSYGYTF. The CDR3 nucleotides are TGTGCCAGCAGCTTAGATGGTTCGAGCTATGGCTACACCTTC.

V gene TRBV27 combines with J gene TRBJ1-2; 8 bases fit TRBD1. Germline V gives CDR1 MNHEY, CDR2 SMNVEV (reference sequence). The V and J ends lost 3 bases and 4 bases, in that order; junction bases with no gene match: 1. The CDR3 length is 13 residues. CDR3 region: CASSFTGGYGYTF. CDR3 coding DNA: TGTGCCAGCAGTTTCACAGGGGGCTATGGCTACACCTTC.

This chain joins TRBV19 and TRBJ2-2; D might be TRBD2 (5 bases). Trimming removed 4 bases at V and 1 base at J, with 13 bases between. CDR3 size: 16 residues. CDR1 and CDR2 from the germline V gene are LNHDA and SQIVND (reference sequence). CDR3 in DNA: TGTGCCAGTAGTACTGCGGATAGCGTGAACACCGGGGAGCTGTTTTTT. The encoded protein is CASSTADSVNTGELFF.

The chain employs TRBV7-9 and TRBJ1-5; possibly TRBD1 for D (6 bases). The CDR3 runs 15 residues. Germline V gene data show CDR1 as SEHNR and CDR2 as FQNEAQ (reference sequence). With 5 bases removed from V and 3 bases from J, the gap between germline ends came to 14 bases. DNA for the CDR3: TGTGCCAGCAGCCTTGGACAGACAGACAATCAGCCCCAGCATTTT. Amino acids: CASSLGQTDNQPQHF.

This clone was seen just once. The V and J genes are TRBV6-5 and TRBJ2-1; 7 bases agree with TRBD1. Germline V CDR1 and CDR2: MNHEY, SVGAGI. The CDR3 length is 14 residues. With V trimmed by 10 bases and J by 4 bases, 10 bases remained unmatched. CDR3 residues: CATSPTGKYNEQFF. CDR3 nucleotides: TGTGCCACGTCCCCGACAGGGAAGTACAATGAGCAGTTCTTC.

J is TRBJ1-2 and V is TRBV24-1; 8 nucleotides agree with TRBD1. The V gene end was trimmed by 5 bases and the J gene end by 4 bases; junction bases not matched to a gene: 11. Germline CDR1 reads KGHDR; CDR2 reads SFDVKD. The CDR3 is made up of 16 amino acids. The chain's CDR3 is CATSAPGQGALYGYTF. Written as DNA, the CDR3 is TGTGCCACCAGTGCCCCAGGCCAGGGGGCCCTCTATGGCTACACCTTC.

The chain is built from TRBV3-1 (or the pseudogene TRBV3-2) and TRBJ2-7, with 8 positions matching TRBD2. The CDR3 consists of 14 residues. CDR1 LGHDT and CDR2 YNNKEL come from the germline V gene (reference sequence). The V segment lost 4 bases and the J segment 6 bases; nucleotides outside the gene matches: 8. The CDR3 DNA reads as TGTGCCAGCAGCCCCGAGTCCGGGACTAGCGAGCAGTACTTC. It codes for CASSPESGTSEQYF.

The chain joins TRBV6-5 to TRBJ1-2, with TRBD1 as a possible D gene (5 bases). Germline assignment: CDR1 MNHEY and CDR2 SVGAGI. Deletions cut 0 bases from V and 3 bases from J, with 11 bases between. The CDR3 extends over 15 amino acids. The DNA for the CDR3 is TGTGCCAGCAGTTACTCGATCAGGGCTGACTATGGCTACACCTTC. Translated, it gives CASSYSIRADYGYTF.

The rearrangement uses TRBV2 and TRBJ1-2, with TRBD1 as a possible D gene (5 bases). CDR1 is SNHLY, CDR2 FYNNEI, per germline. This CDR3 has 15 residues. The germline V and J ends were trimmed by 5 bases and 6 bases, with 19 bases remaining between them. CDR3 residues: CASSTSQGWSNGYTF. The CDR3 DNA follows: TGTGCCAGCAGTACAAGTCAGGGTTGGTCTAATGGCTACACCTTC.

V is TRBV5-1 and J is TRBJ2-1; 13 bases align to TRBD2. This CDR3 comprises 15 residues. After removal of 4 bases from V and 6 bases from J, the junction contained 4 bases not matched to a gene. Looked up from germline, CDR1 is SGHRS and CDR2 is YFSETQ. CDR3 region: CASSPRTSGSNEQFF. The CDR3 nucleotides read TGCGCCAGCAGCCCCCGGACTAGCGGGAGCAATGAGCAGTTCTTC.